Listed below are T cell receptor beta chains from one sample, sequenced in a study of T cells in Graves' hyperthyroidism and ophthalmopathy. MiXCR, applied by TCRdb to the multiplex PCR reads, yields one record per CDR3 protein. The table shows nearly 750,000 distinct CDR3 sequences, with approximately 36% occurring only once. Sequencing input: blood. Receptor source: a woman in her thirties or forties with Graves' hyperthyroidism. The CDR3 runs from the conserved cysteine through the conserved F or W. The order of the fields is D gene, J gene, CDR3 length, clone size, V gene, CDR3 DNA, CDR3 protein. The D gene is left open where the match is weak. Where a row states a size, it is once, few, many or the class of an expanded clone; other rows omit it.

d_call: TRBD1; j_call: TRBJ1-2; cdr3_length: 15; clone_size: many; v_call: TRBV4-3; cdr3_nt: TGCGCCAGCAGCCAAGATGTCAGGGGGCTGGGGGGCTACACCTTC; cdr3_aa: CASSQDVRGLGGYTF
d_call: TRBD1; j_call: TRBJ1-1; cdr3_length: 14; clone_size: few; v_call: TRBV3-1; cdr3_nt: TGTGCCAGCAGCCAAGATTCAGGGGGCACTGAAGCTTTCTTT; cdr3_aa: CASSQDSGGTEAFF
d_call: -; j_call: TRBJ1-1; cdr3_length: 13; clone_size: many; v_call: TRBV24-1; cdr3_nt: TGTGCCACCAGTGCCTCACGGACCACTGAAGCTTTCTTT; cdr3_aa: CATSASRTTEAFF
d_call: -; j_call: TRBJ2-5; cdr3_length: 16; clone_size: -; v_call: TRBV19; cdr3_nt: TGTGCCAGTAGTATAGATATCGACAGCTGGTACGGGACCCAGTACTTC; cdr3_aa: CASSIDIDSWYGTQYF
d_call: -; j_call: TRBJ1-2; cdr3_length: 13; clone_size: -; v_call: TRBV12-5; cdr3_nt: TGTGCTAGTGGTTTGACCGCAGGGGAAGGCTACACCTTC; cdr3_aa: CASGLTAGEGYTF
d_call: -; j_call: TRBJ2-7; cdr3_length: 15; clone_size: many; v_call: TRBV19; cdr3_nt: TGTGCCAGTAGTCTGAATGATGGAGGGGCGGGCGAGCAGTACTTC; cdr3_aa: CASSLNDGGAGEQYF
d_call: -; j_call: TRBJ2-6; cdr3_length: 9; clone_size: -; v_call: TRBV29-1; cdr3_nt: TGCAGCGTGGGGACACGCCCGACTTTC; cdr3_aa: CSVGTRPTF
d_call: -; j_call: TRBJ1-2; cdr3_length: 14; clone_size: many; v_call: TRBV4-2; cdr3_nt: TGTGCCAGCAGCCAGCCTTCGGGGAACTATGGCTACACCTTC; cdr3_aa: CASSQPSGNYGYTF
d_call: -; j_call: TRBJ1-3; cdr3_length: 15; clone_size: -; v_call: TRBV5-8; cdr3_nt: TGTGCCAGCAGCCCCTTCAGGGGCTCTGGAAACACCATATATTTT; cdr3_aa: CASSPFRGSGNTIYF
d_call: -; j_call: TRBJ2-7; cdr3_length: 10; clone_size: -; v_call: TRBV2; cdr3_nt: TGTGCCAGTAAGTCCCCCGAGCAGTACTTC; cdr3_aa: CASKSPEQYF
d_call: -; j_call: TRBJ2-7; cdr3_length: 16; clone_size: many; v_call: TRBV7-6; cdr3_nt: TGTGCCAGCAGCTTAGAGGGGGGAGGGCCCTCCTACGAGCAGTACTTC; cdr3_aa: CASSLEGGGPSYEQYF
d_call: TRBD2; j_call: TRBJ2-5; cdr3_length: 17; clone_size: few; v_call: TRBV7-2; cdr3_nt: TGTGCCAGCAGCCCGAATCTAGCGGGGGTAGCTAAATTGACCCAGTACTTC; cdr3_aa: CASSPNLAGVAKLTQYF
d_call: -; j_call: TRBJ1-1; cdr3_length: 12; clone_size: few; v_call: TRBV7-8; cdr3_nt: TGTGCCAGCAAAGTTATGAACACTGAAGCTTTCTTT; cdr3_aa: CASKVMNTEAFF
d_call: -; j_call: TRBJ1-3; cdr3_length: 16; clone_size: -; v_call: TRBV5-1; cdr3_nt: TGTGCCAGCAGTTTCCAGGGGTCGAGCTCTGGAAACACCATATATTTT; cdr3_aa: CASSFQGSSSGNTIYF
d_call: TRBD1; j_call: TRBJ1-4; cdr3_length: 14; clone_size: -; v_call: TRBV6-5; cdr3_nt: TGTGCCAGCACCATTAGGACAGGGGATGGGAAACTGTTTTTT; cdr3_aa: CASTIRTGDGKLFF
d_call: TRBD1; j_call: TRBJ2-7; cdr3_length: 14; clone_size: few; v_call: TRBV19; cdr3_nt: TGTGCCAGTAGTATATCTCAGGGGGCTTACGAGCAGTACTTC; cdr3_aa: CASSISQGAYEQYF
d_call: TRBD1; j_call: TRBJ1-5; cdr3_length: 15; clone_size: few; v_call: TRBV6-5; cdr3_nt: TGTGCCAGCAGAAACGTCTGGGACAGGGGACAGCCCCAGCATTTT; cdr3_aa: CASRNVWDRGQPQHF
d_call: TRBD2; j_call: TRBJ2-5; cdr3_length: 16; clone_size: -; v_call: TRBV10-3; cdr3_nt: TGTGCCATCAGTTACGGACTAGCTGAATTCCAAGAGACCCAGTACTTC; cdr3_aa: CAISYGLAEFQETQYF
d_call: -; j_call: TRBJ2-7; cdr3_length: 16; clone_size: -; v_call: TRBV4-3; cdr3_nt: TGCGCCAGCAGCCAAGATGCAGGGGCGCTTTTGGGCGAGCAGTACTTC; cdr3_aa: CASSQDAGALLGEQYF
d_call: -; j_call: TRBJ1-1; cdr3_length: 14; clone_size: few; v_call: TRBV7-4; cdr3_nt: TGTGCCAGCAGTTTCAGTGGCCCCCACACTGAAGCTTTCTTT; cdr3_aa: CASSFSGPHTEAFF
d_call: -; j_call: TRBJ1-5; cdr3_length: 14; clone_size: few; v_call: TRBV24-1; cdr3_nt: TGTGCCACCAGTGATCCGGACCGAGTAGGGCCCCAGCATTTT; cdr3_aa: CATSDPDRVGPQHF
d_call: -; j_call: TRBJ1-2; cdr3_length: 15; clone_size: many; v_call: TRBV5-1; cdr3_nt: TGCGCCAGCAGCTTGGAAGGGAAAGCTAACTATGGCTACACCTTC; cdr3_aa: CASSLEGKANYGYTF
d_call: -; j_call: TRBJ2-7; cdr3_length: 13; clone_size: -; v_call: TRBV27; cdr3_nt: TGTGCCAGCAGCGGACAGGAGGGCTACGAGCAGTACTTC; cdr3_aa: CASSGQEGYEQYF
d_call: -; j_call: TRBJ1-1; cdr3_length: 12; clone_size: few; v_call: TRBV28; cdr3_nt: TGTGCCAGCCTCTTACAGAACACTGAAGCTTTCTTT; cdr3_aa: CASLLQNTEAFF
d_call: TRBD2; j_call: TRBJ2-3; cdr3_length: 16; clone_size: few; v_call: TRBV25-1; cdr3_nt: TGTGCCAGCAGTGCGACGGGACTAGCAGTAGCAGATACGCAGTATTTT; cdr3_aa: CASSATGLAVADTQYF
d_call: TRBD1; j_call: TRBJ1-1; cdr3_length: 15; clone_size: many; v_call: TRBV7-2; cdr3_nt: TGTGCCAGCAGCCTTCCCCAGGGGGTGAACACTGAAGCTTTCTTT; cdr3_aa: CASSLPQGVNTEAFF